This T cell receptor beta chain appears in the sequencing data of a study of patients and donors after allogeneic stem cell transplantation. The CDR3 contains 13 residues. The V and J ends lost 3 bases and 9 bases respectively, with 12 bases between them. CDR1 and CDR2 (germline): MNHEY, SMNVEV (reference sequence). TCRdb itself ran the RT-PCR reads through MiXCR, one entry per CDR3 protein. The sample holds more than 850,000 distinct CDR3 sequences; roughly 18% are singletons and the top ten take 6%. This sequence joins TRBV27 and TRBJ2-1; a possible D gene is TRBD2 (5 bases). Sequencing was done on a sample of blood, either unsorted or a sorted T cell fraction (not recorded which). This clonotype was obtained from a human donor who was either an allogeneic HSCT recipient or a stem cell or donor lymphocyte infusion donor (not recorded which). It is not recorded whose cells these are; they may come from a transplant donor. The DNA of the CDR3 is TGTGCCAGCAGTTTCTTGCCAGGAGGTGAGCAGTTCTTC. Protein: CASSFLPGGEQFF.